This T cell receptor beta chain is from a study of vaccination effects on CD4 cells after COVID-19. Using immunoSEQ multiplex PCR, the repertoire was profiled, and TCRdb retains in-frame clones only, with some absent. The sample lists approximately 13,000 clones, around 72% occurring once. V was cut by 0 bases and J by 0 bases, with 14 bases left in between. This CDR3 has 18 residues. Germline values: CDR1 LNHDA, CDR2 SQIVND (reference sequence). Worth noting for this clone: Its antigen is still unknown.

Under the ViraFEST assay, PBMC were stimulated with viral peptide pools so that antigen-specific CD4+ T cells expanded. Sequencing was performed afterwards. CD4+ T cell isolation took place after 10 days of culture. Either the BNT162b2 or mRNA-1273 vaccine was given to participants in two doses. This TCR was recovered from a human donor who received a COVID-19 vaccine. Sequences were derived from CD4+ T cells from PBMCs cultured with SARS-CoV-2 spike peptides, sampled after COVID-19 vaccination. This chain links TRBV19 with TRBJ1-4, with D perhaps matching TRBD1 (5 bases). The CDR3 region has the DNA TGTGCCAGTAGTATAGAGCCAGGGCGAGTTGCAACTAATGAAAAACTGTTTTTT. Amino acid sequence: CASSIEPGRVATNEKLFF.